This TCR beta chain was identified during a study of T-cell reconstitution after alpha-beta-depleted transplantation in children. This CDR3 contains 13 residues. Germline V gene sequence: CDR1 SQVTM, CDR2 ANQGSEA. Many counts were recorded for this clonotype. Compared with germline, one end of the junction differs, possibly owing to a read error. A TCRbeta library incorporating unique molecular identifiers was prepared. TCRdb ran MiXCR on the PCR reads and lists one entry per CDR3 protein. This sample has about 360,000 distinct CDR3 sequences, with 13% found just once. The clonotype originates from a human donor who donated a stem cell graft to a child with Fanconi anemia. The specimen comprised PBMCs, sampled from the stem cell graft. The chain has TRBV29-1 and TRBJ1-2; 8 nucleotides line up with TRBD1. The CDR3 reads CSVEFEGQGRSLF. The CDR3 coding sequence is TGCAGCGTTGAATTTGAAGGACAGGGAAGATCCCTCTTC.